Each of the 27 T cell receptor beta chains below was sequenced from the same sample in a study of shared clonotypes between healthy human individuals. The assay was immunoSEQ multiplex PCR, and TCRdb's table has in-frame clones only and misses some. The top ten hold more than 0.1% of the sample, which has some 2,000,000 clones, approximately 95% seen once. Sequencing was performed on naive CD4+ T cells sorted from blood. As to subset: CD45RA+ positively selected. The source of these receptors is a man younger than 35 in good health.

The rearrangement joins TRBV19 to TRBJ2-7; D is ambiguous. V was clipped by 5 bases and J by 0 bases, with 11 bases between them. CDR1 is LNHDA and CDR2 is SQIVND in the germline V gene (reference sequence). CDR3 length equals 14 residues. The CDR3 nucleotides are TGTGCCAGTAGTTCGGCACAGAACTCCTACGAGCAGTACTTC. Amino acid sequence: CASSSAQNSYEQYF.

This sequence joins TRBV28 and TRBJ2-4, with D tentatively TRBD2 (6 bases). Germline values: CDR1 MDHEN, CDR2 SYDVKM. There are 16 residues in the CDR3. Deletions cut 8 bases from V and 3 bases from J, with 20 bases between. The CDR3 spells CASGPGELRGKNIQYF. Here the CDR3 DNA reads TGTGCCAGCGGGCCGGGGGAGTTGAGGGGCAAAAACATTCAGTACTTC.

This chain uses TRBV6-5 with TRBJ2-7; tentative D call: TRBD2 (6 bases). The germline V gene has CDR1 MNHEY and CDR2 SVGAGI. The CDR3 consists of 14 residues. The V and J ends lost 6 bases and 3 bases respectively, with 15 bases between them. This chain's CDR3 is CASSQVGLNYEQYF. Written as DNA, the CDR3 is TGTGCCAGCAGCCAAGTGGGACTCAACTACGAGCAGTACTTC.

This chain uses TRBV4-1 with TRBJ1-4; 11 nucleotides agree with TRBD1. V dropped 3 bases and J dropped 8; count of bases not matched to a gene: 5. Germline CDR1 and CDR2: MGHRA and YSYEKL. The length of the CDR3 is 15 residues. The CDR3 reads CASSQGDRGTEKLFF. In DNA form, the CDR3 reads TGCGCCAGCAGCCAGGGGGACAGGGGGACCGAAAAACTGTTTTTT.

On this clone: Within the sample, other DNA sequences also encode this same CDR3. The rearrangement joins TRBV10-1 to TRBJ2-7; a possible D gene is TRBD2 (6 bases). This CDR3 has 14 residues. CDR1 is WNHNN and CDR2 is SYGVQD in the germline V gene (reference sequence). The V and J ends lost 0 bases and 1 base respectively, with 7 bases between them. The DNA of the CDR3 is TGCGCCAGCAGTGAGTCCGGGAGTTCCTACGAGCAGTACTTC. Amino acid sequence: CASSESGSSYEQYF.

This clone turned up a few times. The chain couples TRBV30 to TRBJ1-3; D is uncertain. Germline V CDR1 and CDR2: GTSNPN, SVGIG (reference sequence). CDR3 length: 15 residues. V shed 0 bases and J shed 3 bases, with 12 bases lying between them. The CDR3 is CAWSVRGLIGNTIYF. The CDR3 nucleotides read TGTGCCTGGAGTGTACGCGGACTTATTGGAAACACCATATATTTT.

The V and J genes are TRBV7-2 and TRBJ1-2, with D unresolved. This CDR3 is built from 13 residues. CDR1 is SGHTA and CDR2 is FQGNSA in the germline V gene. Trimming shortened V by 5 bases and J by 4 bases, and 11 bases separated the two germline ends. CDR3 in amino acids: CASSLGLSYGYTF. Here the CDR3 DNA reads TGTGCCAGCAGCCTGGGATTGAGCTATGGCTACACCTTC.

The chain joins TRBV12-5 to TRBJ2-3, with D maybe TRBD1 (6 bases). The CDR3 loop spans 16 amino acids. V was cut by 2 bases and J by 3 bases, with 15 bases left in between. Germline loops: CDR1 LGHNT, CDR2 FRNRAP. Here the CDR3 reads CASGLIPGALTDTQYF. DNA for the CDR3: TGTGCTAGTGGTTTGATCCCAGGGGCCTTGACAGATACGCAGTATTTT.

The V call is TRBV11-2, the J call TRBJ1-5; a possible D gene is TRBD1 (5 bases). Trimming removed 7 bases from V and 0 bases from J, with 25 bases in between. Germline CDR1 SGHAT, CDR2 FQNNGV. This CDR3 region has 19 residues. CDR3 amino acids: CASIRRRDGPFYSNQPQHF. The CDR3 DNA sequence: TGTGCCAGCATAAGACGCAGGGACGGGCCTTTCTATAGCAATCAGCCCCAGCATTTT.

The CDR3 loop is CASSYMLSTEAFF. DNA of the CDR3: TGCGCCAGCAGCTATATGCTGAGCACTGAAGCTTTCTTT. This sequence joins TRBV5-1 and TRBJ1-1; no clear D. Per germline, CDR1 SGHRS and CDR2 YFSETQ. This CDR3 is 13 amino acids long. V lost 3 bases, J lost 4 bases, and 10 bases lay in between.

The chain's CDR3 is CASSWDSLNSPLHF. The DNA for the CDR3 is TGTGCCAGCAGCTGGGACAGCCTAAATTCACCCCTCCACTTT. V usage is TRBV7-9 and J usage is TRBJ1-6, with 7 nucleotides matching TRBD1. The CDR3 extends over 14 amino acids. The germline gives CDR1 SEHNR, CDR2 FQNEAQ (reference sequence). With V trimmed by 4 bases and J by 7 bases, 4 bases remained unmatched.

The chain is built from TRBV7-9 and TRBJ2-7; maybe TRBD2 (6 bases). Germline-derived CDR1 and CDR2 are SEHNR and FQNEAQ (reference sequence). This CDR3 region has 16 residues. Between the trimmed V and J ends, which lost 4 bases and 3 bases, there was a span of 19 bases. CDR3: CASSSLRGESIYEQYF. CDR3 in DNA: TGTGCCAGCAGCTCCCTTCGCGGGGAGTCTATCTACGAGCAGTACTTC.

The chain employs TRBV5-1 and TRBJ2-5; a weak D match, TRBD2 (7 bases). The CDR3 has 15 amino acids. The germline CDR1 and CDR2 sequences are SGHRS and YFSETQ. Trimming stripped 4 bases from V and 2 bases from J, with 15 bases between. The CDR3 DNA reads TGCGCCAGCAGCCCGGGGGGCCTCAATCAAGAGACCCAGTACTTC. It encodes CASSPGGLNQETQYF.

This clone was recorded a few times. Written as DNA, the CDR3 is TGTGCCACCGAGAACAGTTTCGAAAACACCATATATTTT. It yields the protein CATENSFENTIYF. This chain links TRBV10-3 with TRBJ1-3; unclear D gene. Germline V gene lookup returns CDR1 ENHRY and CDR2 SYGVKD. CDR3 length: 13 residues. Trimming took off 10 bases at V and 6 bases at J, with 16 bases between the two ends.

This chain links TRBV15 with TRBJ1-1; D is unclear. V was pared by 0 bases and J by 7 bases, with 9 bases between. The CDR3 contains 13 residues. The germline V gene encodes CDR1 LNHNV and CDR2 YYDKDF (reference sequence). This CDR3 is CATSREAPDEAFF. The CDR3 DNA follows: TGTGCCACCAGCAGAGAAGCCCCCGATGAAGCTTTCTTT.

This chain joins TRBV18 and TRBJ1-1, with D tentatively TRBD1 (5 bases). V shed 6 bases and J shed 7 bases, with 12 bases lying between them. CDR3 length equals 12 residues. The germline CDR1 and CDR2 sequences are KGHSH and LQKENI. The CDR3 region has the DNA TGTGCCAGCTCCTCCACAGGCGTTGAAGCTTTCTTT. Amino acid sequence: CASSSTGVEAFF.

The rearrangement uses TRBV5-1 and TRBJ2-7; D is possibly TRBD2 (6 bases). The CDR3 extends over 13 amino acids. Germline CDR1 and CDR2: SGHRS and YFSETQ. V was pared by 4 bases and J by 7 bases, with 15 bases between. CDR3 protein: CASSGHSGWEQYF. The CDR3 DNA sequence: TGCGCCAGCAGCGGGCACAGCGGGTGGGAGCAGTACTTC.

The V and J genes are TRBV11-1 and TRBJ1-4; 9 positions agree with TRBD1. The ends lost 5 bases at V and 3 bases at J; junction bases unmatched: 13. Looked up from germline, CDR1 is SGHAT and CDR2 is FQDESV (reference sequence). This CDR3 region has 18 residues. Here the CDR3 reads CASSDIQGARGANEKLFF. The CDR3 DNA sequence: TGTGCCAGCAGCGACATACAGGGGGCGCGTGGAGCTAATGAAAAACTGTTTTTT.

The rearrangement joins TRBV4-3 to TRBJ2-7; 7 bases align to TRBD2. The CDR3 runs 16 residues. The V gene end was trimmed by 1 base and the J gene end by 4 bases; junction bases not matched to a gene: 10. Per the germline V gene, CDR1 is LGHNA and CDR2 is YSLEER. CDR3 sequence reads: CASSQGGGRNPYEQYF. CDR3 bases: TGCGCCAGCAGCCAAGGGGGCGGGAGAAACCCATACGAGCAGTACTTC.

The gene calls are TRBV7-9 and TRBJ1-4; D gene uncertain. CDR1 SEHNR and CDR2 FQNEAQ come from the germline V gene (reference sequence). The V gene lost 5 bases and the J gene lost 4 bases, with 11 bases spanning the gap. This CDR3 is 14 amino acids long. As DNA, the CDR3 is TGTGCCAGCAGCCCGGGGAGCTTTAATGAAAAACTGTTTTTT. Translation gives CASSPGSFNEKLFF.

The chain links TRBV6-6 to TRBJ1-1; D unresolved. From germline, CDR1 is MNHNY and CDR2 SVGAGI (reference sequence). This CDR3 contains 12 residues. V lost 2 bases and J 3 bases, leaving 4 bases between the germline ends. The CDR3, as DNA: TGTGCCAGCAGTTACACCTACACTGAAGCTTTCTTT. Its translation: CASSYTYTEAFF.

The V call is TRBV5-1, the J call TRBJ1-2; D is undetermined. V was shortened by 4 bases and J by 6 bases, with 16 bases between the two germline ends. CDR1 SGHRS and CDR2 YFSETQ come from the germline V gene. This CDR3 comprises 14 residues. The CDR3 loop reads CASSPGRRQDGYTF. For the CDR3, the DNA is TGCGCCAGCAGCCCGGGCCGGAGGCAGGATGGCTACACCTTC.

The rearrangement joins TRBV5-1 to TRBJ2-3; 8 bases are shared with TRBD2. Trimming removed 2 bases from V and 1 base from J; junction bases left unmatched: 3. The CDR3 sequence is 15 residues long. Germline V gene sequence: CDR1 SGHRS, CDR2 YFSETQ. CDR3 sequence: CASSFPLAGTDTQYF. DNA of the CDR3: TGCGCCAGCAGCTTTCCACTAGCGGGCACAGATACGCAGTATTTT.

The V and J genes are TRBV11-2 and TRBJ1-2, with unresolved D. Germline loops: CDR1 SGHAT, CDR2 FQNNGV. Trimming removed 5 bases from V and 6 bases from J, with 13 bases in between. The CDR3 has 13 amino acids. The CDR3 DNA reads as TGTGCCAGCAGCCATAGAGCGGTACATGGCTACACCTTC. Its translation is CASSHRAVHGYTF.

In DNA, the CDR3 is TGTGCCATCAGTGGGGGCAGGGGGCGTATTGAAAAACTGTTTTTT. This translates into CAISGGRGRIEKLFF. The chain is built from TRBV10-3 and TRBJ1-4, with 8 bases lining up with TRBD1. The V gene end was trimmed by 4 bases and the J gene end by 7 bases; junction bases not matched to a gene: 8. The CDR3 totals 15 residues. The germline CDR1 and CDR2 sequences are ENHRY and SYGVKD.

This chain connects TRBV6-1 to TRBJ2-2, with D hard to call. V lost 5 bases and J lost 8, with 6 bases in between. CDR1 and CDR2 from the germline V gene are MNHNS and SASEGT. This CDR3 is 11 amino acids long. CDR3 sequence reads: CASSHPGELFF. As DNA, the CDR3 is TGTGCCAGCAGTCACCCGGGGGAGCTGTTTTTT.

This chain links TRBV19 with TRBJ2-2; D is tentatively TRBD1 or TRBD2 (5 bases each). The CDR3 consists of 15 residues. In germline, CDR1 is LNHDA, CDR2 SQIVND (reference sequence). Trimming pared 8 bases from V and 1 base from J, leaving 14 bases between. CDR3 loop: CASRVGPWNTGELFF. The CDR3 nucleotides are TGTGCCAGTCGCGTGGGACCCTGGAACACCGGGGAGCTGTTTTTT.